The 28 T cell receptor beta chains presented below share a single source sample, sequenced in a study of technical replicates of blood from a handful of donors. Assay: immunoSEQ multiplex PCR; the TCRdb copy retains only in-frame clones and omits some. This table has almost 90,000 clones, over 90% appearing once. The sample taken for sequencing was T cells isolated from PBMCs. Receptor source: a human donor in good health.

The chain recombines TRBV27 with TRBJ2-1; a weak D match, TRBD2 (6 bases). The CDR3 has 13 amino acids. Trimming removed 7 bases at V and 6 bases at J, with 13 bases between. Per the germline V gene, CDR1 is MNHEY and CDR2 is SMNVEV (reference sequence). CDR3 sequence reads: CASTYVGGNEQFF. The CDR3 DNA reads TGTGCCAGCACCTACGTGGGGGGCAATGAGCAGTTCTTC.

The V call is TRBV11-2, the J call TRBJ1-1; D is undetermined. The CDR3 has 16 residues. Germline V gene lookup returns CDR1 SGHAT and CDR2 FQNNGV. V lost 0 bases to trimming and J lost 3 bases, with 14 bases between them. The DNA of the CDR3 is TGTGCCAGCAGCTTAGATCGCCGGGAATTAGACACTGAAGCTTTCTTT. The encoded protein is CASSLDRRELDTEAFF.

The rearrangement uses TRBV14 and TRBJ2-2; possibly TRBD1 for D (5 bases). The CDR3 runs to 16 residues. Trimming shortened V by 4 bases and J by 8 bases, and 20 bases separated the two germline ends. Germline V gene sequence: CDR1 SGHDN, CDR2 FVKESK. The CDR3 loop reads CASSPLVGSPGGELFF. The CDR3 DNA is TGTGCCAGCAGCCCCCTCGTCGGATCTCCAGGGGGGGAGCTGTTTTTT.

V usage is TRBV15 and J usage is TRBJ1-5; D possibly corresponds to TRBD1 (5 bases). V shed 9 bases and J shed 6 bases, with 18 bases lying between them. The germline gives CDR1 LNHNV, CDR2 YYDKDF (reference sequence). The CDR3 consists of 14 residues. In DNA form, the CDR3 reads TGTGCCACTAACCGACAGTCAATAGGTCAGCCCCAGCATTTT. It codes for CATNRQSIGQPQHF.

The chain combines TRBV25-1 with TRBJ2-2, with 9 positions matching TRBD2. Germline V lookup: CDR1 MGHDK, CDR2 SYGVNS. This CDR3 contains 15 residues. J gave up 7 bases and V 5 bases, and 8 bases lay outside the gene matches. The CDR3 loop reads CASSTTSGGSGELFF. The CDR3 DNA sequence: TGTGCCAGCAGTACGACTAGCGGAGGCAGCGGGGAGCTGTTTTTT.

The chain couples TRBV7-8 to TRBJ2-7; weak D call: TRBD2 (5 bases). Trimming shortened V by 1 base and J by 5 bases, and 15 bases separated the two germline ends. The germline V gene has CDR1 SGHVS and CDR2 FQNEAQ. This CDR3 is built from 15 residues. CDR3 DNA: TGTGCCAGCAGCTTAGTAGGAGGAAACCCCCACGAGCAGTACTTC. It is translated as CASSLVGGNPHEQYF.

The gene calls are TRBV6-6 and TRBJ2-1; the match to TRBD1 covers 7 bases. V shed 6 bases and J 5 bases; nucleotides not matched to a gene: 13. This CDR3 is 16 amino acids long. Germline V lookup: CDR1 MNHNY, CDR2 SVGAGI (reference sequence). The CDR3 here is CASRGDSRTFDNEQFF. In nucleotides, the CDR3 is TGTGCCAGCAGGGGGGACAGCCGTACCTTCGACAATGAGCAGTTCTTC.

The gene calls are TRBV6-5 and TRBJ2-5, with D perhaps TRBD2 (5 bases). Germline lookup yields CDR1 MNHEY and CDR2 SVGAGI. V lost 5 bases to trimming and J lost 5 bases, with 12 bases between them. The CDR3 loop spans 13 amino acids. The CDR3 DNA sequence: TGTGCCAGCAGTAGGGAGCGGCGGGAGACCCAGTACTTC. This translates into CASSRERRETQYF.

This chain uses TRBV7-3 with TRBJ2-7; 14 nucleotides align to TRBD2. Unmatched junction bases numbered 2, after V lost 4 bases and J lost 6 bases. The CDR3 extends over 14 amino acids. The germline V gene encodes CDR1 SGHTA and CDR2 FQGTGA. The CDR3: CASSSGLAGGEQYF. Written as DNA, the CDR3 is TGTGCCAGCAGCTCAGGACTAGCGGGAGGCGAGCAGTACTTC. The full variable domain, in which reference TRBV7-3 and TRBJ2-7 provide the parts outside the CDR3, is GAGVSQTPSNKVTEKGKYVELRCDPISGHTALYWYRQSLGQGPEFLIYFQGTGAADDSGLPNDRFFAVRPEGSVSTLKIQRTERGDSAVYLCASSSGLAGGEQYFGPGTRLTVT.

J is TRBJ2-7 and V is TRBV2; D is uncertain. The CDR3 covers 13 residues. The germline CDR1 and CDR2 sequences are SNHLY and FYNNEI. V gave up 8 bases and J gave up 0 bases, with 11 bases separating them. CDR3 in DNA: TGTGCCAGCCGTCGATTCAGCTCCTACGAGCAGTACTTC. Protein sequence: CASRRFSSYEQYF.

V usage is TRBV5-1 and J usage is TRBJ1-5; 7 bases match TRBD1. This CDR3 region has 15 residues. Germline-derived CDR1 and CDR2 are SGHRS and YFSETQ. After removal of 5 bases from V and 3 bases from J, the junction contained 8 bases not matched to a gene. The CDR3 sequence is CASSEGAWDNQPQHF. In DNA, the CDR3 is TGCGCCAGCAGTGAGGGGGCCTGGGACAATCAGCCCCAGCATTTT.

The chain employs TRBV20-1 and TRBJ2-4; D not resolved. Per germline, CDR1 DFQATT and CDR2 SNEGSKA (reference sequence). V was shortened by 7 bases and J by 8 bases, with 9 bases between the two germline ends. This CDR3 spans 10 amino acids. For the CDR3, the DNA is TGCAGTGTCCCTCGGGACATTCAGTACTTC. Its protein is CSVPRDIQYF.

The CDR3 bases are TGTGCCAGCAGCCGACGTAGGGGGGGTGACAATGAGCAGTTCTTC. Its protein is CASSRRRGGDNEQFF. The J gene is TRBJ2-1, the V gene TRBV5-6; possibly TRBD2 for D (7 bases). Trimming took 4 bases from V and 5 from J, leaving 16 bases between them. The CDR3 loop spans 15 amino acids. From germline, CDR1 is SGHDT and CDR2 YYEEEE.

The CDR3 DNA follows: TGTGCCAGCATGCGGGACAGGGTCGGGAGTGAGCAGTTCTTC. It translates to CASMRDRVGSEQFF. The J gene is TRBJ2-1, the V gene TRBV27; TRBD1 matches at 9 bases. Germline values: CDR1 MNHEY, CDR2 SMNVEV (reference sequence). CDR3 size: 14 residues. The trim removed 7 bases at V and 9 bases at J, leaving 10 bases unmatched.

This chain joins TRBV28 and TRBJ1-4; D is perhaps TRBD1 (5 bases). V was trimmed by 5 bases and J by 4 bases, leaving 8 bases between them. Germline V gene lookup returns CDR1 MDHEN and CDR2 SYDVKM. The CDR3 loop spans 13 amino acids. CDR3 coding DNA: TGTGCCAGCAGTAGGGGCCTTAATGAAAAACTGTTTTTT. Protein product: CASSRGLNEKLFF.

The rearrangement joins TRBV25-1 to TRBJ2-2; 11 nucleotides align to TRBD1. Germline assignment: CDR1 MGHDK and CDR2 SYGVNS. This CDR3 has 13 residues. The ends lost 6 bases at V and 6 bases at J; junction bases unmatched: 0. This CDR3 reads CASRDRGPGELFF. DNA of the CDR3: TGTGCCAGCAGGGACAGGGGGCCCGGGGAGCTGTTTTTT.

This chain uses TRBV18 with TRBJ2-3, with D perhaps TRBD2 (5 bases). Trimming removed 6 bases at V and 0 bases at J, with 10 bases between. CDR1 and CDR2 (germline): KGHSH, LQKENI. The CDR3 runs 14 residues. CDR3 residues: CASSPRTSTDTQYF. The CDR3 DNA sequence: TGTGCCAGCTCCCCGAGGACTAGCACAGATACGCAGTATTTT.

The V gene is TRBV5-4, the J gene TRBJ2-1; possibly TRBD1 for D (5 bases). V was pared by 4 bases and J by 7 bases, with 15 bases between. The CDR3 runs to 14 residues. Germline V lookup: CDR1 SGHNT, CDR2 YYREEE (reference sequence). CDR3 nucleotides: TGTGCCAGCAGCCCCCAGGGTACCGAGAATGAGCAGTTCTTC. It specifies CASSPQGTENEQFF.

The gene calls are TRBV27 and TRBJ2-7; D remains unclear. The CDR3 loop spans 12 amino acids. Germline V gene lookup returns CDR1 MNHEY and CDR2 SMNVEV (reference sequence). The V gene lost 5 bases and the J gene lost 5 bases, with 10 bases spanning the gap. CDR3 sequence (DNA): TGTGCCAGCAGTCTTCGCGGTCACGAGCAGTACTTC. It is translated as CASSLRGHEQYF.

The chain recombines TRBV7-9 with TRBJ2-1, with unresolved D. CDR1 and CDR2 from the germline V gene are SEHNR and FQNEAQ (reference sequence). The length of the CDR3 is 12 residues. The V gene lost 5 bases and the J gene lost 12 bases, with 14 bases spanning the gap. The CDR3 reads CASSGQFQVQFF. CDR3 in DNA: TGTGCCAGCAGCGGGCAATTTCAAGTGCAGTTCTTC.

The gene calls are TRBV5-1 and TRBJ1-1; D is undetermined. V was cut by 2 bases and J by 6 bases, with 8 bases left in between. The CDR3 extends over 12 amino acids. Germline loops: CDR1 SGHRS, CDR2 YFSETQ. The chain's CDR3 is CASSFGGSEAFF. The DNA for the CDR3 is TGCGCCAGCAGCTTTGGAGGCTCTGAAGCTTTCTTT.

CDR3 sequence (DNA): TGTGCCAGACAGGGGGCGAACTATGGCTACACCTTC. Amino acids: CARQGANYGYTF. The chain has TRBV2 and TRBJ1-2, with TRBD1 identical over 9 bases. The CDR3 runs to 12 residues. Germline V gene sequence: CDR1 SNHLY, CDR2 FYNNEI. The J segment lost 2 bases and the V segment lost 9 bases, leaving 1 base of the junction unmatched.

This sequence joins TRBV5-1 and TRBJ2-1; TRBD2 aligns across 11 bases. This CDR3 spans 16 amino acids. V trimming: 0 bases; J trimming: 4 bases; junction bases outside the gene matches: 3. Germline loops: CDR1 SGHRS, CDR2 YFSETQ. Here the CDR3 reads CASSLAGTSGYNEQFF. The DNA for the CDR3 is TGCGCCAGCAGCTTGGCGGGGACTAGCGGTTACAATGAGCAGTTCTTC.

The CDR3 DNA reads TGTGCCAGTAGTATAGACCGGGACAGGGGGAGATACGAGCAGTACTTC. This gives the protein CASSIDRDRGRYEQYF. V is TRBV19 and J is TRBJ2-7; TRBD1 agrees at 11 bases. Looked up from germline, CDR1 is LNHDA and CDR2 is SQIVND (reference sequence). The CDR3 totals 16 residues. Trimming removed 0 bases from V and 4 bases from J; junction bases left unmatched: 5.

The V call is TRBV10-3, the J call TRBJ2-7, with TRBD2 as a possible D gene (6 bases). V lost 2 bases to trimming and J lost 1 base, with 12 bases between them. In germline, CDR1 is ENHRY, CDR2 SYGVKD. The CDR3 runs to 15 residues. CDR3 amino acids: CAISERTTGSYEQYF. In DNA, the CDR3 is TGTGCCATCAGTGAGAGGACTACAGGTTCCTACGAGCAGTACTTC.

The chain links TRBV21-1 to TRBJ1-5. TRBV21-1 constitutes a pseudogene. The CDR3 is 15 residues long. The chain's CDR3 is CASSKALRRRQPQHF. The CDR3 DNA reads as TGTGCCAGCAGCAAAGCGCTGCGGCGAAGACAGCCCCAGCATTTT.

The J gene is TRBJ2-5, the V gene TRBV21-1; TRBD1 is the table's D call and was not checked against the DNA. TRBV21-1 is a known pseudogene. The CDR3 loop spans 17 amino acids. The CDR3 sequence is CASSPGTGEGGRETQYF. CDR3 coding DNA: TGTGCCAGCAGCCCCGGGACAGGAGAAGGAGGCCGGGAGACCCAGTACTTC.

This CDR3 is CSVADTNQETQYF. The CDR3 nucleotides are TGCAGCGTGGCGGACACCAATCAAGAGACCCAGTACTTC. This chain uses TRBV29-1 with TRBJ2-5; D may be TRBD1 (5 bases). The CDR3 spans 13 residues. V lost 6 bases, J lost 2 bases, and 13 bases lay in between. The germline CDR1 and CDR2 sequences are SQVTM and ANQGSEA.